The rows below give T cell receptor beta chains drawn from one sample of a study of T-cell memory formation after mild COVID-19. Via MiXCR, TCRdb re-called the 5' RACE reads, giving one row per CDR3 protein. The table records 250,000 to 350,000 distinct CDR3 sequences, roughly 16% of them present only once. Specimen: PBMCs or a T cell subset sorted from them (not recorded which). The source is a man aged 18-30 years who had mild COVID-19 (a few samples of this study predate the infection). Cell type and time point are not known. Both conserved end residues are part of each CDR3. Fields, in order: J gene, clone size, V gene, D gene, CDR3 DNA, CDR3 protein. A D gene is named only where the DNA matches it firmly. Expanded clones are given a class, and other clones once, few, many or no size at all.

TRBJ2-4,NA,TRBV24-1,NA,TGTGCCACCAGTGAGCACCTCGGGGGTACCAAAAACATTCAGTACTTC,CATSEHLGGTKNIQYF
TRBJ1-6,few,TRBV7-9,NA,TGTGCCAGCATAGGAACAGGGATTAATTCACCCCTCCACTTT,CASIGTGINSPLHF
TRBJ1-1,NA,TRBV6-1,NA,TGTGCCGTGCACCTGGGGGTGAACACTGAAGCTTTCTTT,CAVHLGVNTEAFF
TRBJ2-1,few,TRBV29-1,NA,TGCAGCGTTTCCGGAGGGGGGCGAAACAATGAGCAGTTCTTC,CSVSGGGRNNEQFF
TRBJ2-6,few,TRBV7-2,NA,TGTGCCAGCACCTCGGGCTACTCTGGGGCCAACGTCCTGACTTTC,CASTSGYSGANVLTF
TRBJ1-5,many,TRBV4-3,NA,TGCGCCAGCAGCCAAGAGGGTCAGCCCCAGCATTTT,CASSQEGQPQHF
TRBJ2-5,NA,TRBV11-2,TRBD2,TGTGCCAGCAGCCAAGCTAGCGGGGGGGCTGGAGAGACCCAGTACTTC,CASSQASGGAGETQYF
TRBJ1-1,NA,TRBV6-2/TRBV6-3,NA,TGTGCCAGCAGTTACTCGAGACAGGCTTGGAAAGGAGCTTTCTTT,CASSYSRQAWKGAFF
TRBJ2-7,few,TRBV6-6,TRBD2,TGTGCCAGCAGTTATTTAGCGGGGGTCGTCTACGAGCAGTACTTC,CASSYLAGVVYEQYF
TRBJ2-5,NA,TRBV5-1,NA,TGCGCCAGCCGGGTTGTGGAGACCCAGTACTTC,CASRVVETQYF
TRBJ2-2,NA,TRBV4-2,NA,TGTGCCAGCAGCCAAGCGGGGACGGGGGCATACGGGGAGCTGTTTTTT,CASSQAGTGAYGELFF
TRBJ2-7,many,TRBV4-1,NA,TGCGCCAGCAGCCAAGAGTGGACCAGCGGTAGCTCCTACGAGCAGTACTTC,CASSQEWTSGSSYEQYF
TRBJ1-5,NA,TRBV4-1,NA,TGCGCCAGCAGCCCAAGCCCGAGTTTTCAGCCCCAGCATTTT,CASSPSPSFQPQHF
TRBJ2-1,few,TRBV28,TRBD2,TGTGCCACCGGGGGGAAACCTGCGGATGAGCAGTTCTTC,CATGGKPADEQFF
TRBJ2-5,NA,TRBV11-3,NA,TGTGCCAGCAGCGATAGGGCCGGGGAGACCCAGTACTTC,CASSDRAGETQYF
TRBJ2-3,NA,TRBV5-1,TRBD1,TGCGCCAGCAGCTCCCTGTTGGGGACAGGCTCAGATACGCAGTATTTT,CASSSLLGTGSDTQYF
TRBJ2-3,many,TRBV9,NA,TGTGCCAGCAGCTATCCGAGGGGGGGCTACACAGATACGCAGTATTTT,CASSYPRGGYTDTQYF
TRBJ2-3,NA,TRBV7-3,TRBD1,TGTGCCAGCAGCTCGACAGGGGGGTCCACAGATACGCAGTATTTT,CASSSTGGSTDTQYF
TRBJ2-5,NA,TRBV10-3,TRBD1,TGTGCCATCTCCGGGCCAACAGGGGCCGGGGAGACCCAGTACTTC,CAISGPTGAGETQYF
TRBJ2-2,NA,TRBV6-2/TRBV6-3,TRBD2,TGTGCCAGCAGTTACTTGGGCGGGGGAAGCTTTAAGGACACCGGGGAGCTGTTTTTT,CASSYLGGGSFKDTGELFF
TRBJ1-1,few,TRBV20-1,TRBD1,TGCAGTGCTGGGGACAGGGCCATGAACACTGAAGCTTTCTTT,CSAGDRAMNTEAFF
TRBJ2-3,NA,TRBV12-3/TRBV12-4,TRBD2,TGTGCCAGCAGTCTTACCCCAGGACTAGCGGGGGTTCAGGATACGCAGTATTTT,CASSLTPGLAGVQDTQYF
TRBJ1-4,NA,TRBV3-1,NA,TGTGCCAGCAGCCAAGTCGTGGGCGGAGAAAAACTGTTTTTT,CASSQVVGGEKLFF
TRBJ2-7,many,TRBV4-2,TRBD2,TGTGCCAGCAGCCAAATCGGGGGTGGCAGGACTAGCGGGTACTACGAGCAGTACTTC,CASSQIGGGRTSGYYEQYF
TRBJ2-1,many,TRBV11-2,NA,TGTGCCAGCAGCTTAGCCCAGAACAGGGCCAATGAGCAGTTCTTC,CASSLAQNRANEQFF
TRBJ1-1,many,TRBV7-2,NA,TGTGCCAGCAGCTTGAGGGGGGCGCAGGTAGCTTTCTTT,CASSLRGAQVAFF
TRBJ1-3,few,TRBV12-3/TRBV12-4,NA,TGTGCCAGCAGACTGGACAGCGCTGGAAACACCATATATTTT,CASRLDSAGNTIYF
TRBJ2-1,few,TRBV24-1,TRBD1,TGTGCCACCAGTGATTGGGGGACAGGGGCCTACAATGAGCAGTTCTTC,CATSDWGTGAYNEQFF
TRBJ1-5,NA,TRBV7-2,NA,TGTGCCAGCAGCTTAGACAGGGTGGAACGGCCCCAGCATTTT,CASSLDRVERPQHF
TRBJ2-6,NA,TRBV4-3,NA,TGCGCCAGCGGGACCCGGGGCTCTGGGGCCAACGTCCTGACTTTC,CASGTRGSGANVLTF